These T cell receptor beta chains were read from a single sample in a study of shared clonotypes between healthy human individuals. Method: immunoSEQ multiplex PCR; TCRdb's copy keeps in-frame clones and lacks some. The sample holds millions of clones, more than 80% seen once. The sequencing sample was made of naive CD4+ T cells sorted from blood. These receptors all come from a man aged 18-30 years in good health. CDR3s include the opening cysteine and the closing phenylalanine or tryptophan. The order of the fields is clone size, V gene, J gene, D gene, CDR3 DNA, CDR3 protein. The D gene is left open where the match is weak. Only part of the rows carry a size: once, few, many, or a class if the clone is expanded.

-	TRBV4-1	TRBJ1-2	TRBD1	TGCGCCAGCAGCCAAGCTGACAGGGGTAACTATGGCTACACCTTC	CASSQADRGNYGYTF
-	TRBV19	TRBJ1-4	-	TGTGCCAGTAGTCCCTCCGGGGCGACTAATGAAAAACTGTTTTTT	CASSPSGATNEKLFF
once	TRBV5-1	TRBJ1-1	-	TGCGCCAGCAGCTCGGACGGCGACATGAACACTGAAGCTTTCTTT	CASSSDGDMNTEAFF
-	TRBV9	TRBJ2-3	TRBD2	TGTGCCAGCAGCGCCTCCGGGGGGGCGGGAACCCCAGATACGCAGTATTTT	CASSASGGAGTPDTQYF
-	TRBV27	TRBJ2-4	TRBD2	TGTGCCAGCAGTCCTAGCGGGGGGGAGTTGAGGGTGAGAAACATTCAGTACTTC	CASSPSGGELRVRNIQYF
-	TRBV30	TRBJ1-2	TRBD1	TGTGCCTGGAGTGTAATAGGGGGACAGGGCTACACCTTC	CAWSVIGGQGYTF
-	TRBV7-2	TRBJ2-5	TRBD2	TGTGCCAGCAGCCCCGGGGGGGAGACGGGGGAGACCCAGTACTTC	CASSPGGETGETQYF
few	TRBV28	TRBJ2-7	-	TGTGCCAGTTGGCCGGGACACCGCTACGAGCAGTACTTC	CASWPGHRYEQYF
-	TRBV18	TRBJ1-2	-	TGTGCCAGCTCACCGGAGACAGGTTTCTATGGCTACACCTTC	CASSPETGFYGYTF
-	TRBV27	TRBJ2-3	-	TGTGCCAGCAGGCCGACAGGCTTTTATACGCAGTATTTT	CASRPTGFYTQYF
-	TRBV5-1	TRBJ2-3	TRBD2	TGCGCCAGCAGCTTGGCAACTAGCGGGAGTAGCACAGATACGCAGTATTTT	CASSLATSGSSTDTQYF
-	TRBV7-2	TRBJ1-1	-	TGTGCCAGCAGCTTATCTGGGTGGACTGAAGCTTTCTTT	CASSLSGWTEAFF
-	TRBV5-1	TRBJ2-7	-	TGCGCCAGCAGCTCCGGGACCCCATCCTACGAGCAGTACTTC	CASSSGTPSYEQYF
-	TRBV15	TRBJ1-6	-	TGTGCCACCAGCAGAGAGGACCCTGCTACCAATTCACCCCTCCACTTT	CATSREDPATNSPLHF
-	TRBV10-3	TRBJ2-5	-	TGTGCCATCAGTGAGTCACAGGGAATATACGAGACCCAGTACTTC	CAISESQGIYETQYF
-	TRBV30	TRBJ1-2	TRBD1	TGTGCCTGGAGCGGACAGGGGTATGGCTACACCTTC	CAWSGQGYGYTF
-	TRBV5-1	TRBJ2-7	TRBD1	TGCGCCAGCAGCTCAGGGACAGGGGGTAGCGACGAGCAGTACTTC	CASSSGTGGSDEQYF
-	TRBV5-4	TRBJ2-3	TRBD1	TGTGCCAGCAGCTTCGGGACAGGGCGGGTAGATACGCAGTATTTT	CASSFGTGRVDTQYF